These 2 T cell receptor beta chains were all obtained from the same sample, sequenced in a study of cytomegalovirus exposure and HLA in healthy donors. TCRdb keeps only in-frame clones here, not all; method: immunoSEQ multiplex PCR. The sample lists some 150,000 clones, roughly 86% occurring once. The sequenced material came from PBMCs. The receptors derive from a man aged 18 to 29 in good health and CMV-seropositive.

The J gene is TRBJ1-5, the V gene TRBV18, with D tentatively TRBD1 (6 bases). Germline V CDR1 and CDR2: KGHSH, LQKENI. The CDR3 is 12 residues long. Trimming pared 5 bases from V and 9 bases from J, leaving 11 bases between. As DNA, the CDR3 is TGTGCCAGCTCAGGACAGATTGGGCCCCAGCATTTT. Its protein is CASSGQIGPQHF.

V gene TRBV18 combines with J gene TRBJ2-7; 10 bases are a match to TRBD2. The CDR3 extends over 13 amino acids. With V trimmed by 8 bases and J by 5 bases, 6 bases remained unmatched. Germline assignment: CDR1 KGHSH and CDR2 LQKENI. The CDR3 protein is CASAGLAEDEQYF. Written as DNA, the CDR3 is TGTGCCAGCGCTGGACTAGCGGAGGACGAGCAGTACTTC. The full variable domain, its missing parts supplied by reference TRBV18 and TRBJ2-7, is NAGVMQNPRHLVRRRGQEARLRCSPMKGHSHVYWYRQLPEEGLKFMVYLQKENIIDESGMPKERFSAEFPKEGPSILRIQQVVRGDSAAYFCASAGLAEDEQYFGPGTRLTVT.